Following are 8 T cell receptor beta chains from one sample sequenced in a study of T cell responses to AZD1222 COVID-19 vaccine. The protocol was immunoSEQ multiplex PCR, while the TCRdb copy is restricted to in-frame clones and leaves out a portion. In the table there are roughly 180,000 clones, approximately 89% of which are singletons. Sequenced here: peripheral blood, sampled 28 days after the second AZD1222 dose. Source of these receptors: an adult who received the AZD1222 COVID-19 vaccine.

CDR3 bases: TGTGCCAGCAGTCCTGACGCAACTAATGAAAAACTGTTTTTT. It encodes CASSPDATNEKLFF. The chain has TRBV4-2 and TRBJ1-4; D unresolved. Germline V gives CDR1 LGHNA, CDR2 YNFKEQ. The CDR3 spans 14 residues. With 6 bases removed from V and 0 bases from J, the gap between germline ends came to 8 bases.

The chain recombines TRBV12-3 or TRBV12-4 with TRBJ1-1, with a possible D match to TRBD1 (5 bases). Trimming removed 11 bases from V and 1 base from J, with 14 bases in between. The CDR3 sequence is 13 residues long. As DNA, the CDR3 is TGTGCCGACGGGGCCCGACAGAACACTGAAGCTTTCTTT. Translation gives CADGARQNTEAFF.

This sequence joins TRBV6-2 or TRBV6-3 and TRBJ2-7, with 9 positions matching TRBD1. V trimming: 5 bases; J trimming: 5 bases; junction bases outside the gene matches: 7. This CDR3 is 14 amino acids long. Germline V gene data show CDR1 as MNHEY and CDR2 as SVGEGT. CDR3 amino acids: CASSPRDREHEQYF. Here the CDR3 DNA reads TGTGCCAGCAGTCCGCGGGACAGGGAGCACGAGCAGTACTTC.

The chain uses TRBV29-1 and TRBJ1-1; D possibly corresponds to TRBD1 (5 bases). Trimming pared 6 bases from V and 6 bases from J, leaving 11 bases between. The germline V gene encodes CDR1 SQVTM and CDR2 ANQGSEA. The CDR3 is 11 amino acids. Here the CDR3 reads CSVNRGAEAFF. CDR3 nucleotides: TGCAGCGTGAACCGGGGCGCTGAAGCTTTCTTT. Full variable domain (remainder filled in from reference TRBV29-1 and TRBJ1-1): SAVISQKPSRDICQRGTSLTIQCQVDSQVTMMFWYRQQPGQSLTLIATANQGSEATYESGFVIDKFPISRPNLTFSTLTVSNMSPEDSSIYLCSVNRGAEAFFGQGTRLTVV.

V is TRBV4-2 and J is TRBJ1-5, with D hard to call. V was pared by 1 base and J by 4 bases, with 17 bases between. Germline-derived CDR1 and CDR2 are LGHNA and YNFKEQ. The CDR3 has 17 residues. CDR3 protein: CASSQGSGPDRNQPQHF. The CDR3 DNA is TGTGCCAGCAGCCAAGGTTCCGGGCCGGATAGGAATCAGCCCCAGCATTTT.

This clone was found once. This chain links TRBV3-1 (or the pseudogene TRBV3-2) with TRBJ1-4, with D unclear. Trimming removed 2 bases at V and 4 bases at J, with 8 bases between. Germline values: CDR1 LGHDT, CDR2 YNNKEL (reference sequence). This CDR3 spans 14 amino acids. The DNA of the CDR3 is TGTGCCAGCAGCCAAAGGCAGTATAATGAAAAACTGTTTTTT. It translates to CASSQRQYNEKLFF.

Here the CDR3 reads CASSYSGVYEQYF. CDR3 coding DNA: TGTGCCAGCAGTTACTCCGGGGTATACGAGCAGTACTTC. The chain has TRBV6-2 or TRBV6-3 and TRBJ2-7, with D possibly being TRBD2 (5 bases). There are 13 residues in the CDR3. CDR1 is MNHEY and CDR2 is SVGEGT in the germline V gene. Trimming took 0 bases from V and 4 from J, leaving 7 bases between them.

CDR3 amino acids: CASSPGNRGNTIYF. For the CDR3, the DNA is TGTGCCAGCTCACCAGGGAATCGCGGAAACACCATATATTTT. V gene TRBV18 combines with J gene TRBJ1-3; no clear D. The germline gives CDR1 KGHSH, CDR2 LQKENI. The CDR3 contains 14 residues. The ends were cut back, 2 bases at V and 4 bases at J, with 9 bases in the middle.